The 26 T cell receptor beta chains given below trace back to one sample, sequenced in a study of cytomegalovirus exposure and HLA in healthy donors. Primers included in the PCR were 60 Vbeta and 13 Jbeta primers. Profiling relied on immunoSEQ multiplex PCR, and the TCRdb table lists in-frame clones only, not all of them. The table lists under 150,000 clones, with roughly 2% in the top ten. The sample consisted of PBMCs. All receptors derive from a woman aged 55 to 70 in good health and CMV-seronegative.

V and J are TRBV2 and TRBJ2-7; possibly TRBD1 for D (5 bases). V was cut by 3 bases and J by 6 bases, with 9 bases left in between. Germline assignment: CDR1 SNHLY and CDR2 FYNNEI. This CDR3 has 12 residues. The CDR3 loop is CASSDWQGEQYF. Written as DNA, the CDR3 is TGTGCCAGCAGTGATTGGCAGGGCGAGCAGTACTTC.

This chain connects TRBV19 to TRBJ2-7; the D gene is possibly TRBD2 (6 bases). V lost 3 bases and J lost 2, with 20 bases in between. The CDR3 runs 17 residues. CDR1 is LNHDA, CDR2 SQIVND, per germline (reference sequence). CDR3 nucleotide sequence: TGTGCCAGTAGTATTCGAGTGGGGGACTCCAAAACCTACGAGCAGTACTTC. Its protein product is CASSIRVGDSKTYEQYF.

The chain employs TRBV14 and TRBJ1-1, with unresolved D. The V end was cut by 3 bases, the J end by 0 bases, with 8 bases between. CDR1 is SGHDN, CDR2 FVKESK, per germline. The CDR3 spans 14 residues. The CDR3 loop reads CASSHARVNTEAFF. In nucleotides, the CDR3 is TGTGCCAGCAGCCACGCCCGGGTGAACACTGAAGCTTTCTTT.

The chain combines TRBV29-1 with TRBJ1-5; 8 bases are a match to TRBD1. The CDR3 is 12 residues long. The germline gives CDR1 SQVTM, CDR2 ANQGSEA. V was pared by 5 bases and J by 4 bases, with 1 base of the junction left unmatched. The CDR3 bases are TGCAGCGTTAGACAGGGGAATCAGCCCCAGCATTTT. Translated: CSVRQGNQPQHF.

The gene calls are TRBV10-3 and TRBJ2-2, with TRBD2 matching 7 bases. The V gene's germline CDR1 is ENHRY and CDR2 SYGVKD. Trimming at V came to 2 bases and at J to 4 bases, leaving 4 bases not matched to a gene. This CDR3 is built from 15 residues. Written as DNA, the CDR3 is TGTGCCATCAGTGAGCAGCGGGGTGGCACCGGGGAGCTGTTTTTT. Translation gives CAISEQRGGTGELFF.

The CDR3 DNA reads as TGTGCCAGCAGTTGGGACAGCCTTGAAGCTTTCTTT. This encodes CASSWDSLEAFF. The rearrangement joins TRBV28 to TRBJ1-1; 7 bases match TRBD1. CDR1 and CDR2 from the germline V gene are MDHEN and SYDVKM. This CDR3 has 12 amino acids. After removal of 4 bases from V and 7 bases from J, the junction contained 3 bases not matched to a gene.

The chain uses TRBV7-3 and TRBJ2-7; D remains unclear. CDR3 length: 15 residues. V was trimmed by 6 bases and J by 4 bases, leaving 19 bases between them. CDR1 SGHTA and CDR2 FQGTGA come from the germline V gene. The CDR3 bases are TGTGCCAGCAGTCCAGGCCGCTCTCGGTTTTACGAGCAGTACTTC. It specifies CASSPGRSRFYEQYF.

V usage is TRBV6-1 and J usage is TRBJ2-1; 10 bases map to TRBD1. The CDR3 consists of 14 residues. Germline CDR1 reads MNHNS; CDR2 reads SASEGT. J was trimmed by 9 bases and V by 5 bases; bases with no gene match: 7. CDR3 sequence (DNA): TGTGCCAGCAGTTCGACAGGGGGCGGAATTGAGCAGTTCTTC. Protein sequence: CASSSTGGGIEQFF.

This chain connects TRBV5-1 to TRBJ1-1; D possibly corresponds to TRBD1 (6 bases). Trimming pared 2 bases from V and 0 bases from J, leaving 8 bases between. CDR1 is SGHRS, CDR2 YFSETQ, per germline. This CDR3 is built from 14 residues. The CDR3 reads CASSLQGMNTEAFF. The CDR3 DNA is TGCGCCAGCAGCTTACAGGGCATGAACACTGAAGCTTTCTTT.

The chain couples TRBV4-2 to TRBJ1-4, with D perhaps matching TRBD1 (5 bases). Per the germline V gene, CDR1 is LGHNA and CDR2 is YNFKEQ. This CDR3 is 16 amino acids long. Trimming cost V 1 base and J 3 bases, with 12 bases left between them. DNA of the CDR3: TGTGCCAGCAGCCAAGTTCGAATAGGGGCTAATGAAAAACTGTTTTTT. Its translation is CASSQVRIGANEKLFF.

V usage is TRBV25-1 and J usage is TRBJ2-2; maybe TRBD1 (5 bases). The V end lost 2 bases, the J end lost 4 bases, and 11 bases lay between the germline ends. CDR1 and CDR2 (germline): MGHDK, SYGVNS. The CDR3 contains 15 residues. Written as DNA, the CDR3 is TGTGCCAGCAGTGAAAGTCAGGGTGGCACCGGGGAGCTGTTTTTT. Encoded protein: CASSESQGGTGELFF.

The chain joins TRBV18 to TRBJ2-7; TRBD2 might be the D (6 bases). Germline loops: CDR1 KGHSH, CDR2 LQKENI. V lost 3 bases, J lost 5 bases, and 20 bases lay in between. The CDR3 length is 16 residues. The DNA of the CDR3 is TGTGCCAGCTCACCCCCTCTGCTTACGGGGAGGAACGAGCAGTACTTC. It encodes CASSPPLLTGRNEQYF. Filled out from reference TRBV18 and TRBJ2-7, the complete variable domain reads NAGVMQNPRHLVRRRGQEARLRCSPMKGHSHVYWYRQLPEEGLKFMVYLQKENIIDESGMPKERFSAEFPKEGPSILRIQQVVRGDSAAYFCASSPPLLTGRNEQYFGPGTRLTVT.

The CDR3 DNA follows: TGTGCCAGCAGTTGGTTCCCAGGGGTCTCTGGAAACACCATATATTTT. As protein: CASSWFPGVSGNTIYF. This chain joins TRBV6-5 and TRBJ1-3; D might be TRBD1 (6 bases). The V end lost 4 bases, the J end lost 0 bases, and 13 bases lay between the germline ends. Germline loops: CDR1 MNHEY, CDR2 SVGAGI. CDR3 size: 16 residues.

The chain uses TRBV11-2 and TRBJ2-2; no reliable D call. The germline CDR1 and CDR2 sequences are SGHAT and FQNNGV. With 5 bases removed from V and 1 base from J, the gap between germline ends came to 14 bases. This CDR3 contains 16 residues. CDR3 DNA sequence: TGTGCCAGCAGCCCCCGGTCGACTTTGAACACCGGGGAGCTGTTTTTT. It is translated as CASSPRSTLNTGELFF.

CDR3 protein: CASSNGQRNYGYTF. CDR3 DNA sequence: TGTGCCAGCAGTAACGGACAGAGAAACTATGGCTACACCTTC. The V call is TRBV6-5, the J call TRBJ1-2; tentatively, D is TRBD1 (6 bases). V lost 5 bases and J lost 2, with 12 bases in between. Germline CDR1 is MNHEY and CDR2 is SVGAGI. The CDR3 sequence is 14 residues long.

The chain employs TRBV4-1 and TRBJ2-3; 11 bases are shared with TRBD2. The CDR3 totals 17 residues. V shed 0 bases and J 5 bases; nucleotides not matched to a gene: 7. Germline CDR1 reads MGHRA; CDR2 reads YSYEKL. CDR3 residues: CASSQDGLAGGVDTQYF. CDR3 bases: TGCGCCAGCAGCCAAGACGGGCTAGCGGGGGGCGTAGATACGCAGTATTTT.

This CDR3 reads CASSIRAMNTEAFF. The DNA for the CDR3 is TGTGCCAGTAGTATCCGAGCCATGAACACTGAAGCTTTCTTT. The J gene is TRBJ1-1, the V gene TRBV19, with D hard to call. This CDR3 is 14 amino acids long. CDR1 is LNHDA, CDR2 SQIVND, per germline (reference sequence). The V end was cut by 3 bases, the J end by 0 bases, with 8 bases between.

The rearrangement links TRBV13 to TRBJ1-1; no clear D. V lost 2 bases, J lost 5 bases, and 15 bases lay in between. Germline V gene data show CDR1 as PRHDT and CDR2 as FYEKMQ (reference sequence). The CDR3 is 15 amino acids. The CDR3 loop is CASSLYLGAVTEAFF. The CDR3, as DNA: TGTGCCAGCAGCTTATATCTCGGCGCGGTGACTGAAGCTTTCTTT.

This sequence joins TRBV14 and TRBJ2-5, with unresolved D. V lost 1 base and J lost 4, with 7 bases in between. CDR3 length: 13 residues. Germline V lookup: CDR1 SGHDN, CDR2 FVKESK. Written as DNA, the CDR3 is TGTGCCAGCAGCCAAGGTCTGAGAGAGACCCAGTACTTC. It specifies CASSQGLRETQYF.

In regard to this clone: A junction end diverges from the germline sequence, so it may reflect a read error. This sequence joins TRBV7-7 and TRBJ2-7, with 10 positions matching TRBD1. Germline V gene data show CDR1 as SSHAT and CDR2 as FNYEAQ (reference sequence). The CDR3 runs to 14 residues. The CDR3 here is CASSRDRGAYEQYF. The CDR3 bases are TGTGCTAGCAGCCGGGACAGGGGTGCCTACGAGCAGTACTTC.

The V and J genes are TRBV28 and TRBJ2-4, with no clear D. Germline CDR1 reads MDHEN; CDR2 reads SYDVKM. V lost 2 bases and J lost 1, with 6 bases in between. The CDR3 has 14 amino acids. The CDR3 DNA follows: TGTGCCAGCAGTTTAGGCTCCGCCAAAAACATTCAGTACTTC. Protein sequence: CASSLGSAKNIQYF.

V gene TRBV29-1 combines with J gene TRBJ2-3; 8 bases align to TRBD1. Germline loops: CDR1 SQVTM, CDR2 ANQGSEA. Trimming took 6 bases from V and 1 from J; bases not matched to a gene: 3. The CDR3 length is 13 residues. CDR3 in DNA: TGCAGCGTGACAGGGGCGGGCACAGATACGCAGTATTTT. This translates into CSVTGAGTDTQYF.

V and J are TRBV19 and TRBJ2-5; 7 bases are shared with TRBD2. Germline loops: CDR1 LNHDA, CDR2 SQIVND (reference sequence). The ends lost 6 bases at V and 5 bases at J; junction bases unmatched: 9. The CDR3 is 14 residues long. In nucleotides, the CDR3 is TGTGCCAGTAGGGCGGGGGAGAACCCGGAGACCCAGTACTTC. It is translated as CASRAGENPETQYF.

The genes are TRBV28 and TRBJ2-7; D is ambiguous. Deletions cut 8 bases from V and 0 bases from J, with 14 bases between. The CDR3 spans 14 residues. Germline-derived CDR1 and CDR2 are MDHEN and SYDVKM. The CDR3 sequence is CASVWADNSYEQYF. CDR3 in DNA: TGTGCCAGCGTCTGGGCAGATAACTCCTACGAGCAGTACTTC.

The rearrangement links TRBV6-1 to TRBJ1-2; possibly TRBD1 for D (6 bases). Germline-derived CDR1 and CDR2 are MNHNS and SASEGT. Trimming cost V 10 bases and J 4 bases, with 16 bases left between them. CDR3 length: 13 residues. CDR3: CATKPGTPYGYTF. The CDR3 DNA sequence: TGTGCCACAAAGCCAGGGACACCCTATGGCTACACCTTC.

The chain links TRBV12-5 to TRBJ1-3; no clear D gene. Trimming took off 4 bases at V and 0 bases at J, with 7 bases between the two ends. CDR3 length: 14 residues. Germline CDR1 and CDR2: LGHNT and FRNRAP. As DNA, the CDR3 is TGTGCTAGTGGTTCCCCCCGCTCTGGAAACACCATATATTTT. Translating gives CASGSPRSGNTIYF.